The present TCR beta chain was sequenced within a study of CXCR3-negative and CXCR3-positive naive CD8 T cells. Across the whole study: Sequencing yielded around 130 million TRB reads, roughly 1.5 +/- 0.3 million per library.

Libraries of TRB cDNA were made by 5' RACE and carried UMIs. TCRdb reworked the 5' RACE reads into one entry per CDR3 protein, no DNA. Found here are around 160,000 distinct CDR3 sequences; the top ten clones hold 0.25% to 0.3%. Study outcomes and limitations: When CXCR3-positive naive cells were set against CXCR3-negative naive cells, the former had more hydrophobic TRB CDR3s.

Details on this clonotype: Antigen: not known.

This CDR3 comprises 13 residues. Germline lookup yields CDR1 MDHEN and CDR2 SYDVKM. What was sequenced was naive CXCR3+ CD8+ T cells from blood. Subset noted: CD45RO-CCR7+CD27+CD95- naive CD8+ T cells expressing CXCR3 (TNR3+). The chain employs TRBV28 and TRBJ1-3. The receptor comes from a human donor in good health. Some clones in this sample may be carry-over from other donors' samples. This CDR3 is CASSFSSGNTIYF. Full variable domain (remainder filled in from reference TRBV28 and TRBJ1-3): DVKVTQSSRYLVKRTGEKVFLECVQDMDHENMFWYRQDPGLGLRLIYFSYDVKMKEKGDIPEGYSVSREKKERFSLILESASTNQTSMYLCASSFSSGNTIYFGEGSWLTVV.